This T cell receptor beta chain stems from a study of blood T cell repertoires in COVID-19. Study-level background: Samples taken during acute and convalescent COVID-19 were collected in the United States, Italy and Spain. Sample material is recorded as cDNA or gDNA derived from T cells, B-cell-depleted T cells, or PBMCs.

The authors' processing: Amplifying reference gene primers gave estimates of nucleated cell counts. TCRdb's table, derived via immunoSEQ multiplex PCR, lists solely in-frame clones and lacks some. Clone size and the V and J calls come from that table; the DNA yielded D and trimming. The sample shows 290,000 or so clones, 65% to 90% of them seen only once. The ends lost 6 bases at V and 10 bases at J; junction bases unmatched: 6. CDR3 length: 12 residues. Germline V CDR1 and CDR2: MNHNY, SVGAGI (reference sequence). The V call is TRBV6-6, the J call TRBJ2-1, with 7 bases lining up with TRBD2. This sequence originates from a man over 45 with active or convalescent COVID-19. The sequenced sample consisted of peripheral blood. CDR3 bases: TGTGCCAGCAGCCCCGGGGGGTCGGAGCAGTTCTTC. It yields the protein CASSPGGSEQFF.